Following are 10 T cell receptor beta chains from one sample sequenced in a study of blood T cell repertoires in COVID-19. Some clones are missing from TCRdb's copy, which holds only in-frame ones; the method was immunoSEQ multiplex PCR. The sample consists of about 250,000 clones, around nine tenths of them appearing once. Material for sequencing was peripheral blood. The source of these receptors is a woman aged 55-69 years who had recovered from COVID-19.

The rearrangement uses TRBV6-5 and TRBJ1-2, with 7 positions matching TRBD1. J was trimmed by 3 bases and V by 2 bases; bases with no gene match: 0. Germline-derived CDR1 and CDR2 are MNHEY and SVGAGI. The CDR3 spans 13 residues. The CDR3, as DNA: TGTGCCAGCAGTTACGGGACAGACTATGGCTACACCTTC. Protein sequence: CASSYGTDYGYTF.

The chain recombines TRBV5-1 with TRBJ1-5; perhaps TRBD1 as D (6 bases). Germline values: CDR1 SGHRS, CDR2 YFSETQ. The CDR3 contains 14 residues. V was trimmed by 2 bases and J by 2 bases, leaving 8 bases between them. This CDR3 is CASSLQGGNQPQHF. The CDR3 DNA reads as TGCGCCAGCAGCTTACAGGGAGGCAATCAGCCCCAGCATTTT.

This chain links TRBV3-1 (or the pseudogene TRBV3-2) with TRBJ1-1; tentative D call: TRBD1 (6 bases). CDR3 size: 14 residues. V lost 3 bases, J lost 6 bases, and 14 bases lay in between. Germline values: CDR1 LGHDT, CDR2 YNNKEL (reference sequence). The CDR3 sequence is CASSHTYRDSEAFF. CDR3 DNA: TGTGCCAGCAGCCATACCTACAGGGATTCTGAAGCTTTCTTT.

This chain connects TRBV5-1 to TRBJ1-2; D is unclear. Germline V gene data show CDR1 as SGHRS and CDR2 as YFSETQ. The V and J ends lost 0 bases and 4 bases respectively, with 10 bases between them. The CDR3 is 14 amino acids. The CDR3 DNA reads TGCGCCAGCAGCTTGGAGAGCGGGATCTATGGCTACACCTTC. It specifies CASSLESGIYGYTF.

The rearrangement uses TRBV27 and TRBJ2-2; 7 bases match TRBD1. V lost 3 bases and J lost 3; bases outside the gene matches: 4. Germline V gene data show CDR1 as MNHEY and CDR2 as SMNVEV (reference sequence). The CDR3 is made up of 15 amino acids. The CDR3 here is CASSFSQGDTGELFF. Written as DNA, the CDR3 is TGTGCCAGCAGTTTTTCCCAGGGGGACACCGGGGAGCTGTTTTTT.

Comment on this clone: At one end, the junction sequence differs from germline, possibly due to a read error. This rearrangement joins TRBV7-7 to TRBJ2-3; 7 nucleotides align to TRBD1. The germline gives CDR1 SSHAT, CDR2 FNYEAQ (reference sequence). This CDR3 contains 15 residues. The CDR3 is CASSLGRGLSDTQYF. CDR3 sequence (DNA): TGTGCTAGCAGCTTAGGTAGGGGGCTGTCAGATACGCAGTATTTT.

V and J are TRBV11-1 and TRBJ2-5; TRBD1 might be the D (6 bases). V lost 5 bases and J 5 bases, leaving 15 bases between the germline ends. Germline V lookup: CDR1 SGHAT, CDR2 FQDESV (reference sequence). CDR3 length: 14 amino acids. The CDR3: CASSDRQAQETQYF. The DNA of the CDR3 is TGTGCCAGCAGCGACCGACAGGCCCAGGAGACCCAGTACTTC. Supplemented by reference TRBV11-1 and TRBJ2-5, the full variable domain reads EAEVAQSPRYKITEKSQAVAFWCDPISGHATLYWYRQILGQGPELLVQFQDESVVDDSQLPKDRFSAERLKGVDSTLKIQPAELGDSAMYLCASSDRQAQETQYFGPGTRLLVL.

J is TRBJ2-5 and V is TRBV7-2; the match to TRBD1 covers 8 bases. The germline V gene encodes CDR1 SGHTA and CDR2 FQGNSA. Germline trimming cut 5 bases from V and 2 bases from J; bases unmatched to any gene: 16. This CDR3 comprises 18 residues. CDR3 loop: CASSPRLYGRQGQETQYF. For the CDR3, the DNA is TGTGCCAGCAGCCCGCGACTCTACGGTCGACAGGGGCAAGAGACCCAGTACTTC.

The J gene is TRBJ2-3, the V gene TRBV5-1; possibly TRBD2 for D (6 bases). Germline lookup yields CDR1 SGHRS and CDR2 YFSETQ. This CDR3 spans 15 amino acids. Trimming pared 6 bases from V and 2 bases from J, leaving 16 bases between. In nucleotides, the CDR3 is TGCGCCAGCAATAGGGACGGGAGTTACACAGATACGCAGTATTTT. Translated: CASNRDGSYTDTQYF.

The chain recombines TRBV6-6 with TRBJ2-2, with 11 bases aligning to TRBD1. From germline, CDR1 is MNHNY and CDR2 SVGAGI (reference sequence). V shed 5 bases, J shed 1 base, and the junction held 6 bases outside the gene matches. The CDR3 loop spans 17 amino acids. CDR3 sequence: CASSPGQGVMNTGELFF. The CDR3 DNA is TGTGCCAGCAGTCCGGGACAGGGGGTTATGAACACCGGGGAGCTGTTTTTT.